This passage covers 5 T cell receptor beta chains from one sample sequenced in a study of cytotoxic CD8 clonotypes in ibrutinib-treated CLL. Clones were read by immunoSEQ multiplex PCR, and TCRdb kept only the in-frame ones, dropping some. The profile shows around 250,000 clones, less than 75% of them singletons. The input for sequencing was PBMCs, taken after 24 months of ibrutinib treatment. These TCRs come from a human donor with chronic lymphocytic leukemia.

This chain links TRBV29-1 with TRBJ2-1; 7 nucleotides align to TRBD2. Germline loops: CDR1 SQVTM, CDR2 ANQGSEA. V was pared by 7 bases and J by 8 bases, with 17 bases of the junction left unmatched. The CDR3 extends over 15 amino acids. The CDR3: CSASGGAQKVDEQFF. The CDR3 bases are TGCAGCGCCTCGGGAGGAGCCCAGAAGGTAGATGAGCAGTTCTTC.

There are a few counts of this clone. The chain recombines TRBV29-1 with TRBJ1-1, with unresolved D. Trimming shortened V by 4 bases and J by 1 base, and 13 bases separated the two germline ends. The CDR3 is 14 residues long. Germline V gives CDR1 SQVTM, CDR2 ANQGSEA. CDR3 sequence reads: CSVGGRSGNTEAFF. CDR3 bases: TGCAGCGTTGGAGGACGGAGCGGGAACACTGAAGCTTTCTTT.

This clone came up a few times. The chain uses TRBV10-3 and TRBJ2-2, with unresolved D. Looked up from germline, CDR1 is ENHRY and CDR2 is SYGVKD. CDR3 size: 14 residues. V was pared by 5 bases and J by 4 bases, with 11 bases between. Here the CDR3 reads CAISPTVLTGELFF. As DNA, the CDR3 is TGTGCCATCAGTCCTACAGTGCTCACCGGGGAGCTGTTTTTT.

V and J are TRBV19 and TRBJ2-7, with 7 nucleotides matching TRBD1. This CDR3 region has 14 residues. The germline V gene has CDR1 LNHDA and CDR2 SQIVND (reference sequence). Trimming took 5 bases from V and 5 from J; bases not matched to a gene: 9. The CDR3 DNA reads as TGTGCCAGTAGTTCTCAAGGGGGCGCGAACGAGCAGTACTTC. This translates into CASSSQGGANEQYF.

The gene calls are TRBV9 and TRBJ2-5, with D unresolved. The germline CDR1 and CDR2 sequences are SGDLS and YYNGEE. V lost 2 bases, J lost 2 bases, and 13 bases lay in between. This CDR3 is built from 15 residues. Here the CDR3 reads CASSVVSNSQETQYF. CDR3 nucleotides: TGTGCCAGCAGCGTGGTCTCCAACTCACAAGAGACCCAGTACTTC.